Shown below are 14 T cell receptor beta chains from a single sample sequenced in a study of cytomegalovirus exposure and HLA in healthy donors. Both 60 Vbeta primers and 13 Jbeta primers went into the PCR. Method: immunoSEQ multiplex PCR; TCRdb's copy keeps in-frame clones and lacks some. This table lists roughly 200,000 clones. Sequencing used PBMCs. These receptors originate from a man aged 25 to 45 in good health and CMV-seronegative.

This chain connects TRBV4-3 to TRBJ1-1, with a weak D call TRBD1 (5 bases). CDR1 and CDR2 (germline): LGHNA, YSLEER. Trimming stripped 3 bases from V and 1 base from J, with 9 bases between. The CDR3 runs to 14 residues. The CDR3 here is CASSQGRGNTEAFF. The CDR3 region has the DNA TGCGCCAGCAGCCAGGGAAGGGGGAACACTGAAGCTTTCTTT.

The CDR3 protein is CASSRLGQGAGKPQHF. The CDR3 region has the DNA TGTGCCAGCAGTCGTCTGGGACAGGGGGCTGGAAAGCCCCAGCATTTT. This chain links TRBV6-6 with TRBJ1-5, with 12 bases lining up with TRBD1. The V segment lost 5 bases and the J segment 8 bases; nucleotides outside the gene matches: 10. The CDR3 length is 16 residues. CDR1 MNHNY and CDR2 SVGAGI come from the germline V gene (reference sequence).

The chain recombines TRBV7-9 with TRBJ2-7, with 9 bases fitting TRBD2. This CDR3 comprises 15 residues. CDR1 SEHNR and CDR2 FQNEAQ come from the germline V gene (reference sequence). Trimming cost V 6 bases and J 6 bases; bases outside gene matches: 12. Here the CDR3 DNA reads TGTGCCAGCAGTTCTGCGACTAGCGGAGGGCCCGAGCAGTACTTC. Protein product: CASSSATSGGPEQYF.

DNA of the CDR3: TGTGCCAGCAGCTTAGGGCTTTCAGGGGGCCTTGAGCAGTTCTTC. It encodes CASSLGLSGGLEQFF. V usage is TRBV7-8 and J usage is TRBJ2-1; 8 bases fit TRBD1. The length of the CDR3 is 15 residues. V was clipped by 1 base and J by 9 bases; unmatched bases: 8. CDR1 and CDR2 (germline): SGHVS, FQNEAQ.

This CDR3 reads CAIRTAQNTEAFF. Written as DNA, the CDR3 is TGTGCCATCAGGACAGCCCAGAACACTGAAGCTTTCTTT. The chain carries TRBV10-3 and TRBJ1-1; perhaps TRBD1 as D (5 bases). Germline loops: CDR1 ENHRY, CDR2 SYGVKD. The CDR3 extends over 13 amino acids. The V and J ends lost 6 bases and 1 base respectively, with 9 bases between them.

CDR3 amino acids: CASSRTSGGRSSYNEQFF. CDR3 bases: TGTGCCAGCAGCCGGACTAGCGGGGGGCGGAGCTCCTACAATGAGCAGTTCTTC. V and J are TRBV9 and TRBJ2-1; 14 nucleotides agree with TRBD2. Germline assignment: CDR1 SGDLS and CDR2 YYNGEE. The CDR3 sequence is 18 residues long. The V and J ends lost 4 bases and 0 bases, in that order; junction bases with no gene match: 6.

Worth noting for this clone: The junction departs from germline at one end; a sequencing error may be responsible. CDR3 sequence: CASSILGGVVASF. CDR3 sequence (DNA): TGTGCCAGCAGTATCCTGGGGGGGGTTGTAGCTTCCTTT. The chain recombines TRBV25-1 with TRBJ1-1, with a possible D match to TRBD1 (5 bases). The CDR3 has 13 amino acids. Germline V CDR1 and CDR2: MGHDK, SYGVNS.

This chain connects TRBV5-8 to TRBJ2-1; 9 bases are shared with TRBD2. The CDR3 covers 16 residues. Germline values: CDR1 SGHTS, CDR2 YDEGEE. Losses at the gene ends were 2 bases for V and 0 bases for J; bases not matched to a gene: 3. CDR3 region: CASSFKTSGSYNEQFF. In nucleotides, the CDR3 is TGTGCCAGCAGCTTTAAGACTAGCGGCTCCTACAATGAGCAGTTCTTC.

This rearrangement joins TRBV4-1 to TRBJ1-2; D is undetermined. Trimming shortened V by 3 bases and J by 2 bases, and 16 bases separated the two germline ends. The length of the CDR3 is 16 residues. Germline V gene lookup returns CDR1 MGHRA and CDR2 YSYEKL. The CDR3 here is CASSHPSDMTNYGYTF. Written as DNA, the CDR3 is TGCGCCAGCAGCCACCCTTCCGACATGACCAACTATGGCTACACCTTC.

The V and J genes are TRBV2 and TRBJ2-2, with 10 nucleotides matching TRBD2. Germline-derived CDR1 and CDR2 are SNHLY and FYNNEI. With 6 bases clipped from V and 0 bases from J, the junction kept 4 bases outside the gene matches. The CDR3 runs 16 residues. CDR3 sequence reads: CASSLAGVSNTGELFF. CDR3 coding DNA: TGTGCCAGCAGCCTAGCGGGAGTGTCGAACACCGGGGAGCTGTTTTTT.

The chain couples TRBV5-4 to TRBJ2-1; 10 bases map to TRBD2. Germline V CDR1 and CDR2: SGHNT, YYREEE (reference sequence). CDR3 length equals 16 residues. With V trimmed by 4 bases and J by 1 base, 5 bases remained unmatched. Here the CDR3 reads CASSTASGGSYNEQFF. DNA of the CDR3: TGTGCCAGCAGCACAGCTAGCGGGGGATCCTACAATGAGCAGTTCTTC.

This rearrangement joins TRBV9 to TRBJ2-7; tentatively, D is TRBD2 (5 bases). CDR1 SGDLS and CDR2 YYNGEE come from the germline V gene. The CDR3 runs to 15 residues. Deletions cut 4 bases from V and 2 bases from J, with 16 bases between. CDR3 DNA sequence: TGTGCCAGCAGCCCCCAGGAGGTTGGGCCCTACGAGCAGTACTTC. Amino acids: CASSPQEVGPYEQYF.

The CDR3 nucleotides are TGTGCCAGTAGTATAGCGTCGACTAGCGGGAAGTCAGATACGCAGTATTTT. Translating it yields CASSIASTSGKSDTQYF. The chain recombines TRBV19 with TRBJ2-3, with TRBD2 matching 11 bases. Germline lookup yields CDR1 LNHDA and CDR2 SQIVND (reference sequence). With 1 base clipped from V and 4 bases from J, the junction kept 7 bases outside the gene matches. The CDR3 consists of 17 residues.

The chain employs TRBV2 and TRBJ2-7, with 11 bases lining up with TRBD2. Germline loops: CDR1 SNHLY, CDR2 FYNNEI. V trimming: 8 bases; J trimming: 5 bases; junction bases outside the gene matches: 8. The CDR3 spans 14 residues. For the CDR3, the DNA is TGTGCCAGCGGGGGGACTAGCGGTGTCAACGAGCAGTACTTC. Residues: CASGGTSGVNEQYF.